The TCR beta chain under discussion was sequenced for a study of T cell clones after liver transplantation. Generated by immunoSEQ multiplex PCR, the TCRdb table keeps only in-frame clones and is missing some. Of roughly 51,000 clones in the sample, 70% to 75% were seen once. Trimming at V came to 0 bases and at J to 1 base, leaving 2 bases not matched to a gene. The CDR3 runs to 16 residues. Per germline, CDR1 SNHLY and CDR2 FYNNEI. The sample in question was CD4+ T cells from blood, obtained roughly 56 months after liver transplant. The sequence came from a human patient who received a liver transplant. The T cells may partly be graft donor cells. The V call is TRBV2, the J call TRBJ2-2; 7 nucleotides align to TRBD1. In DNA, the CDR3 is TGTGCCAGCAGTGAAGCAGGGACAGAGAACACCGGGGAGCTGTTTTTT. The encoded protein is CASSEAGTENTGELFF.